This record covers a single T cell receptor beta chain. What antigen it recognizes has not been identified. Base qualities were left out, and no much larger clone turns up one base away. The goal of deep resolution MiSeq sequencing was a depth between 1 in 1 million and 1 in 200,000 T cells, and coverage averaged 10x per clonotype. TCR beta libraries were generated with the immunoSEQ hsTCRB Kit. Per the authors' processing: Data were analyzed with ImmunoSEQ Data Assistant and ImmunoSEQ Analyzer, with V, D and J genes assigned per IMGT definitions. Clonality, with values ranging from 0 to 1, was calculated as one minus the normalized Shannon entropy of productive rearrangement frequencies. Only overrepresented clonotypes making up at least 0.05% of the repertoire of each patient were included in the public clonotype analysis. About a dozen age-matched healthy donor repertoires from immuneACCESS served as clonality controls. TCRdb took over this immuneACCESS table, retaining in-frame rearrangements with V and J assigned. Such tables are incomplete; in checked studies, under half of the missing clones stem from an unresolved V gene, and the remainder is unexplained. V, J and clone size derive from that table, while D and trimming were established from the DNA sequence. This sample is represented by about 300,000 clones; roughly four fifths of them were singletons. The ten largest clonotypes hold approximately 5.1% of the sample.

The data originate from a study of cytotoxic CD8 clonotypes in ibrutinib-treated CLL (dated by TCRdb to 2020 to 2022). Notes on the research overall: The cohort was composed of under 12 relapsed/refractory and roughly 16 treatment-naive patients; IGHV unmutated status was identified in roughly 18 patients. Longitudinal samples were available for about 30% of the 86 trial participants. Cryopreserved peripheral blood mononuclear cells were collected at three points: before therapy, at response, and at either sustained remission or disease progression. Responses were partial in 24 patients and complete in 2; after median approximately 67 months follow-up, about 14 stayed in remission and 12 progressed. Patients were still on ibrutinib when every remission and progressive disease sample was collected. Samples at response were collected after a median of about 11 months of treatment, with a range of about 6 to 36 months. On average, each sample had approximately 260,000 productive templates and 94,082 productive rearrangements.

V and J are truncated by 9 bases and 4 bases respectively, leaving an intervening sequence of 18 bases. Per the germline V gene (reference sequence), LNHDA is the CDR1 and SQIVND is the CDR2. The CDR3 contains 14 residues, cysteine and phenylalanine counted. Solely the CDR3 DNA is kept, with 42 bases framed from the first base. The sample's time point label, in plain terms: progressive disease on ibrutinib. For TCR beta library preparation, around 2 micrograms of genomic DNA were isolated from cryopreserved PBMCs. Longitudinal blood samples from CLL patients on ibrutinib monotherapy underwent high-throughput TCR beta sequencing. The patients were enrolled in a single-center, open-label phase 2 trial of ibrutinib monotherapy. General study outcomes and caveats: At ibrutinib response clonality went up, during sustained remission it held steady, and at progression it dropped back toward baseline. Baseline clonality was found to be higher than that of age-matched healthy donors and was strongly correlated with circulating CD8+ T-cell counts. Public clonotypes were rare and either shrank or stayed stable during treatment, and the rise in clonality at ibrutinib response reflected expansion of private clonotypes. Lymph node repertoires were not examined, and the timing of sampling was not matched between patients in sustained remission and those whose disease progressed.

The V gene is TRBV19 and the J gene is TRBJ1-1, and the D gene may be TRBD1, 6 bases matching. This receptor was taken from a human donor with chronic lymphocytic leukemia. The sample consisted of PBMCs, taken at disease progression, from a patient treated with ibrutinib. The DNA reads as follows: TGTGCCAGCCTCTACGCAGGGGCTCGCACTGAAGCTTTCTTT. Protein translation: CASLYAGARTEAFF.